The next 15 T cell receptor beta chains were all read from a single sample in a study of blood T cell repertoires in COVID-19. Measured with immunoSEQ multiplex PCR; TCRdb has only the in-frame clones, and not every one. The sample lists approximately 500,000 clones, around nine tenths seen once, with 7.5% to 9% in the top ten. The sequencing sample was made of peripheral blood. The receptor set was obtained from a woman in her forties or fifties with COVID-19, enrolled during active disease.

This chain links TRBV6-6 with TRBJ1-2; the match to TRBD1 covers 7 bases. The CDR3 sequence is 14 residues long. The J segment lost 4 bases and the V segment lost 7 bases, leaving 9 bases of the junction unmatched. From germline, CDR1 is MNHNY and CDR2 SVGAGI (reference sequence). The DNA of the CDR3 is TGTGCCAGCACCCAAAGGGGGCAGGTCTATGGCTACACCTTC. Translating gives CASTQRGQVYGYTF.

CDR3 sequence: CASSPFSTVGSIQYF. Here the CDR3 DNA reads TGTGCCAGCAGCCCGTTTTCGACAGTCGGGAGCATTCAGTACTTC. This chain uses TRBV5-4 with TRBJ2-4, with a possible D match to TRBD2 (6 bases). The CDR3 is made up of 15 amino acids. In germline, CDR1 is SGHNT, CDR2 YYREEE (reference sequence). Trimming shortened V by 4 bases and J by 9 bases, and 20 bases separated the two germline ends.

The chain uses TRBV29-1 and TRBJ2-7, with a tentative D call TRBD2 (5 bases). The germline V gene has CDR1 SQVTM and CDR2 ANQGSEA. CDR3 length equals 12 residues. Trimming took 0 bases from V and 3 from J, leaving 6 bases between them. The CDR3 reads CSVEEEGYEQYF. The CDR3 region has the DNA TGCAGCGTTGAAGAAGAGGGCTACGAGCAGTACTTC.

The chain links TRBV3-1 (or the pseudogene TRBV3-2) to TRBJ2-1, with 9 bases identical to TRBD2. Germline V gene data show CDR1 as LGHDT and CDR2 as YNNKEL (reference sequence). There are 14 residues in the CDR3. Trimming removed 5 bases from V and 5 bases from J; junction bases left unmatched: 4. The CDR3 DNA reads TGTGCCAGCAGCTTAGCGGGGGTAAACAATGAGCAGTTCTTC. It codes for CASSLAGVNNEQFF.

This chain uses TRBV11-1 with TRBJ2-3; TRBD1 might be the D (5 bases). Trimming took 1 base from V and 10 from J, leaving 9 bases between them. The V gene's germline CDR1 is SGHAT and CDR2 FQDESV (reference sequence). The CDR3 runs 12 residues. CDR3 residues: CASSLEQVPQYF. DNA of the CDR3: TGTGCCAGCAGCTTAGAACAGGTCCCGCAGTATTTT.

The chain couples TRBV30 to TRBJ1-1; 7 bases map to TRBD1. The CDR3 consists of 12 residues. The germline CDR1 and CDR2 sequences are GTSNPN and SVGIG (reference sequence). V shed 0 bases and J 8 bases; nucleotides not matched to a gene: 3. Here the CDR3 DNA reads TGTGCCTGGAGTGTAGACAGGGACGAAGCTTTCTTT. Translated, it gives CAWSVDRDEAFF.

The chain carries TRBV12-5 and TRBJ1-5, with unresolved D. V dropped 6 bases and J dropped 0 bases, with 9 bases sitting between them. The CDR3 covers 14 residues. Germline V CDR1 and CDR2: LGHNT, FRNRAP. Written as DNA, the CDR3 is TGTGCTAGTGGGGGCGCACATAGCAATCAGCCCCAGCATTTT. It translates to CASGGAHSNQPQHF.

The V call is TRBV4-1, the J call TRBJ1-1, with D possibly TRBD1 on 6 matching bases. Trimming took off 1 base at V and 5 bases at J, with 14 bases between the two ends. There are 15 residues in the CDR3. In germline, CDR1 is MGHRA, CDR2 YSYEKL. CDR3 residues: CASSQATRGGTEAFF. CDR3 sequence (DNA): TGCGCCAGCAGCCAAGCAACGAGGGGGGGGACTGAAGCTTTCTTT.

The V and J genes are TRBV7-8 and TRBJ2-2; 8 bases map to TRBD2. Germline V lookup: CDR1 SGHVS, CDR2 FQNEAQ. The CDR3 is 16 amino acids. Trimming cost V 5 bases and J 3 bases; bases outside gene matches: 8. DNA of the CDR3: TGTGCCAGCAGCCCTGGTGGCGGGGGGTACACCGGGGAGCTGTTTTTT. This sequence encodes CASSPGGGGYTGELFF.

This sequence joins TRBV12-3 or TRBV12-4 and TRBJ2-1; TRBD2 is a possible D gene (5 bases). The CDR3 is 11 amino acids. V lost 5 bases and J 10 bases, leaving 9 bases between the germline ends. The CDR3 sequence: CASSVTREQFF. Here the CDR3 DNA reads TGTGCCAGCAGTGTTACTAGAGAGCAGTTCTTC.

V usage is TRBV19 and J usage is TRBJ2-4; 12 bases match TRBD1. The CDR3 contains 14 residues. Germline-derived CDR1 and CDR2 are LNHDA and SQIVND (reference sequence). Trimming cost V 7 bases and J 8 bases; bases outside gene matches: 6. CDR3 in amino acids: CASTPGQGAYIQYF. The DNA of the CDR3 is TGTGCCAGTACTCCGGGACAGGGGGCATACATTCAGTACTTC.

The V and J genes are TRBV19 and TRBJ1-5; a weak D match, TRBD1 (6 bases). Trimming cost V 7 bases and J 4 bases, with 20 bases left between them. CDR1 is LNHDA, CDR2 SQIVND, per germline (reference sequence). This CDR3 region has 16 residues. CDR3 sequence (DNA): TGTGCCAGTAAAGGAATCGAGACAGGCTTAAATCAGCCCCAGCATTTT. Protein product: CASKGIETGLNQPQHF.

The chain joins TRBV6-5 to TRBJ1-4; D is undetermined. Per germline, CDR1 MNHEY and CDR2 SVGAGI. The V end lost 4 bases, the J end lost 8 bases, and 8 bases lay between the germline ends. The CDR3 has 12 amino acids. The CDR3 loop reads CASSSGGEKLFF. CDR3 DNA sequence: TGTGCCAGCAGTTCGGGAGGCGAAAAACTGTTTTTT.

This chain connects TRBV10-3 to TRBJ1-1, with a tentative D call TRBD1 (5 bases). Germline V lookup: CDR1 ENHRY, CDR2 SYGVKD. With 5 bases removed from V and 0 bases from J, the gap between germline ends came to 10 bases. The CDR3 has 14 amino acids. CDR3 residues: CAISQGIVNTEAFF. The CDR3 DNA reads as TGTGCCATCAGTCAGGGAATTGTGAACACTGAAGCTTTCTTT.

This clone was counted between two and nine times. The chain has TRBV5-6 and TRBJ2-3; the match to TRBD1 covers 7 bases. CDR1 is SGHDT, CDR2 YYEEEE, per germline. V dropped 4 bases and J dropped 2; count of bases not matched to a gene: 10. There are 16 residues in the CDR3. The CDR3: CASSPPTGAPTDTQYF. The CDR3, as DNA: TGTGCCAGCAGCCCACCAACAGGGGCACCCACAGATACGCAGTATTTT.